The 10 T cell receptor beta chains below come from one sample, sequenced in a study of early T cells in non-severe SARS-CoV-2 infection. TCRdb independently ran MiXCR on the 5' RACE reads; one entry per CDR3 protein. This sample yields about 90,000 distinct CDR3 sequences, of which around 12% are seen a single time; nearly 4.5% belongs to the top ten. The specimen comprised whole blood, sampled at baseline. Source of these receptors: an adult who was a healthcare worker with PCR-confirmed SARS-CoV-2 infection or an uninfected control (not recorded which).

This chain uses TRBV7-8 with TRBJ2-6; the D is unclear. The CDR3 sequence is 16 residues long. Between the trimmed V and J ends, which lost 3 bases and 4 bases, there was a span of 13 bases. Germline CDR1 is SGHVS and CDR2 is FQNEAQ. CDR3 region: CASSFFVGSGANVLTF. In DNA form, the CDR3 reads TGTGCCAGCAGCTTTTTCGTAGGGTCCGGGGCCAACGTCCTGACTTTC.

This sequence joins TRBV6-5 and TRBJ2-5, with unresolved D. The CDR3 length is 14 residues. V lost 0 bases and J 6 bases, leaving 11 bases between the germline ends. Germline loops: CDR1 MNHEY, CDR2 SVGAGI. DNA for the CDR3: TGTGCCAGCAGTTACTCGCCGGGCGAAAAGACCCAGTACTTC. It translates to CASSYSPGEKTQYF.

This clonotype occurred many times. The chain recombines TRBV7-6 with TRBJ1-1; no reliable D call. Germline assignment: CDR1 SGHVS and CDR2 FNYEAQ. V lost 4 bases and J lost 0, with 12 bases in between. This CDR3 is built from 15 residues. CDR3 loop: CASSSEGGLNTEAFF. The CDR3 bases are TGTGCCAGCAGCTCCGAGGGAGGATTGAACACTGAAGCTTTCTTT. The variable domain in full, completed from reference TRBV7-6 and TRBJ1-1, reads GAGVSQSPRYKVTKRGQDVALRCDPISGHVSLYWYRQALGQGPEFLTYFNYEAQQDKSGLPNDRFSAERPEGSISTLTIQRTEQRDSAMYRCASSSEGGLNTEAFFGQGTRLTVV.

The rearrangement uses TRBV14 and TRBJ2-1; D is uncertain. V was trimmed by 4 bases and J by 10 bases, leaving 17 bases between them. Germline V gene sequence: CDR1 SGHDN, CDR2 FVKESK. This CDR3 has 14 amino acids. CDR3: CASSRLGSAGEQFF. The DNA for the CDR3 is TGTGCCAGCAGCCGCCTGGGATCGGCTGGGGAGCAGTTCTTC.

This clonotype came up a few times. The gene calls are TRBV18 and TRBJ1-1; tentative D call: TRBD1 (6 bases). V was cut by 1 base and J by 5 bases, with 23 bases left in between. Germline CDR1 is KGHSH and CDR2 is LQKENI. The CDR3 is made up of 18 amino acids. CDR3 DNA: TGTGCCAGCTCACCACGGGGCGCCAAGGGGGTAACGGGGACTGAAGCTTTCTTT. This translates into CASSPRGAKGVTGTEAFF.

This clonotype showed up just a few times. The chain joins TRBV3-1 to TRBJ2-7; D is undetermined. Germline CDR1 LGHDT, CDR2 YNNKEL (reference sequence). V shed 0 bases and J shed 1 base, with 7 bases lying between them. CDR3 size: 14 residues. DNA of the CDR3: TGTGCCAGCAGCCAAGAAGGCCTTTCCTACGAGCAGTACTTC. Translated: CASSQEGLSYEQYF.

The V call is TRBV20-1, the J call TRBJ2-7; 7 positions match TRBD1. The germline V gene has CDR1 DFQATT and CDR2 SNEGSKA (reference sequence). This CDR3 is 14 amino acids long. V trimming: 8 bases; J trimming: 3 bases; junction bases outside the gene matches: 13. The CDR3 coding sequence is TGCAGTCTGATAAGAGCGGCAGGGGGCTACGAGCAGTACTTC. Translated, it gives CSLIRAAGGYEQYF.

Only a few counts were recorded for this clonotype. V gene TRBV20-1 combines with J gene TRBJ2-1, with TRBD2 matching over 9 bases. The CDR3 contains 14 residues. Germline V gene sequence: CDR1 DFQATT, CDR2 SNEGSKA (reference sequence). The junction had 3 bases not matched to a gene; V was cut back by 5 bases and J by 1 base. CDR3 DNA: TGCAGTGCTGGGCGGGGGGGATCCTACAATGAGCAGTTCTTC. It is translated as CSAGRGGSYNEQFF.

This clonotype was detected a few times. The rearrangement joins TRBV24-1 to TRBJ2-1, with D unresolved. Trimming left V 6 bases short and J 2 bases short, with 4 bases between. Germline CDR1 KGHDR, CDR2 SFDVKD. The CDR3 totals 12 residues. The CDR3 protein is CATSTAYNEQFF. The CDR3 DNA sequence: TGTGCCACCAGTACAGCCTACAATGAGCAGTTCTTC.

V usage is TRBV5-1 and J usage is TRBJ2-4; D uncertain. The length of the CDR3 is 13 residues. The germline CDR1 and CDR2 sequences are SGHRS and YFSETQ. Trimming cost V 0 bases and J 8 bases, with 9 bases left between them. CDR3 in amino acids: CASSLDRGDIQYF. As DNA, the CDR3 is TGCGCCAGCAGCTTGGATCGCGGAGACATTCAGTACTTC.